A single sample gave rise to the 22 T cell receptor beta chains below, sequenced in a study of human T cells and chemical hapten exposure. TCRdb reprocessed the RACE reads via MiXCR and lists one record per CDR3 protein. The data contain around 340,000 distinct CDR3 sequences, under 8% of them singletons. As for time point: patch test 1, 2 weeks after DPC sensitization. The treatment: therapeutic diphenylcyclopropenone sensitization with weekly scalp DPC. Sequences were derived from whole blood, sampled in connection with sensitization to the hapten diphenylcyclopropenone (DPC). The receptor source for this set is a woman aged 18-35 years with alopecia areata. Some clones in this sample may be carry-over from other donors' samples.

The chain recombines TRBV7-2 with TRBJ2-7; 8 bases agree with TRBD2. The J segment lost 5 bases and the V segment lost 5 bases, leaving 8 bases of the junction unmatched. This CDR3 is 14 amino acids long. CDR1 is SGHTA and CDR2 is FQGNSA in the germline V gene. The CDR3 DNA is TGTGCCAGCAGCAGGGGCGGGGGGCCCCACGAGCAGTACTTC. Protein: CASSRGGGPHEQYF.

This chain connects TRBV20-1 to TRBJ1-6; maybe TRBD1 (5 bases). Germline V CDR1 and CDR2: DFQATT, SNEGSKA (reference sequence). V was trimmed by 3 bases and J by 1 base, leaving 13 bases between them. There are 16 residues in the CDR3. The CDR3 nucleotides read TGCAGTGCTAGCGCCAGGGATGGATCCTATAATTCACCCCTCCACTTT. It yields the protein CSASARDGSYNSPLHF.

This clonotype was counted at least ten times. CDR3 loop: CASSRITPGLSRDEQFF. Written as DNA, the CDR3 is TGTGCCAGCAGCCGAATTACACCGGGACTAAGTCGAGATGAGCAGTTCTTC. The J gene is TRBJ2-1, the V gene TRBV12-3 or TRBV12-4; 7 nucleotides line up with TRBD2. Losses at the gene ends were 6 bases for V and 8 bases for J; bases not matched to a gene: 19. The CDR3 is 17 residues long.

This clonotype was recorded many times. This sequence joins TRBV6-2 or TRBV6-3 and TRBJ2-5, with D perhaps matching TRBD2 (6 bases). Looked up from germline, CDR1 is MNHEY and CDR2 is SVGEGT. V lost 6 bases to trimming and J lost 1 base, with 12 bases between them. The CDR3 consists of 14 residues. The CDR3 here is CASRQPGLQETQYF. Here the CDR3 DNA reads TGTGCCAGCAGACAACCGGGACTCCAAGAGACCCAGTACTTC.

A few counts support this clonotype. The chain recombines TRBV2 with TRBJ2-3, with 11 bases fitting TRBD2. With V trimmed by 9 bases and J by 2 bases, 7 bases remained unmatched. This CDR3 is built from 15 residues. CDR1 and CDR2 (germline): SNHLY, FYNNEI. The CDR3 is CASLGLAAYTDTQYF. In DNA form, the CDR3 reads TGTGCCAGTCTGGGACTAGCGGCTTACACAGATACGCAGTATTTT.

A few counts support this clonotype. The chain is built from TRBV14 and TRBJ2-1; a weak D match, TRBD1 (6 bases). Germline CDR1 is SGHDN and CDR2 is FVKESK. The V and J ends lost 0 bases and 1 base respectively, with 16 bases between them. This CDR3 is 18 amino acids long. The CDR3 here is CASSQDRDRMSSYNEQFF. DNA of the CDR3: TGTGCCAGCAGCCAAGATAGAGACAGGATGAGTTCCTACAATGAGCAGTTCTTC.

This sequence joins TRBV11-2 and TRBJ2-5; TRBD2 aligns across 12 bases. The J segment lost 5 bases and the V segment lost 1 base, leaving 5 bases of the junction unmatched. Germline values: CDR1 SGHAT, CDR2 FQNNGV. This CDR3 is built from 16 residues. The CDR3 DNA sequence: TGTGCCAGCAGCTTAGGTCTAGCGGGGGGGCACGAGACCCAGTACTTC. The encoded protein is CASSLGLAGGHETQYF.

The table lists this clonotype with a few counts. V and J are TRBV6-5 and TRBJ2-7; TRBD2 agrees at 13 bases. Germline V lookup: CDR1 MNHEY, CDR2 SVGAGI. The CDR3 consists of 16 residues. With V trimmed by 2 bases and J by 3 bases, 4 bases remained unmatched. This chain's CDR3 is CASSYPGTSGDYEQYF. The CDR3 DNA is TGTGCCAGCAGTTACCCCGGGACTAGCGGGGACTACGAGCAGTACTTC.

V gene TRBV18 combines with J gene TRBJ1-2; no definite D call. The CDR3 consists of 14 residues. Germline loops: CDR1 KGHSH, CDR2 LQKENI. The ends were cut back, 3 bases at V and 6 bases at J, with 14 bases in the middle. The CDR3 sequence is CASSPGSGWNGYTF. Here the CDR3 DNA reads TGTGCCAGCTCACCTGGGTCGGGATGGAATGGCTACACCTTC.

The chain is built from TRBV18 and TRBJ2-2; D is perhaps TRBD2 (6 bases). CDR3 size: 14 residues. Between the trimmed V and J ends, which lost 1 base and 7 bases, there was a span of 10 bases. Per the germline V gene, CDR1 is KGHSH and CDR2 is LQKENI. CDR3 region: CASSPRRGSGELFF. DNA for the CDR3: TGTGCCAGCTCACCACGGCGGGGAAGCGGGGAGCTGTTTTTT.

The J gene is TRBJ1-1, the V gene TRBV13; a possible D gene is TRBD1 (6 bases). This CDR3 comprises 14 residues. CDR1 PRHDT and CDR2 FYEKMQ come from the germline V gene (reference sequence). Trimming removed 4 bases at V and 2 bases at J, with 11 bases between. In DNA form, the CDR3 reads TGTGCCAGCAGCTCCCAACAGGGTAACACTGAAGCTTTCTTT. It encodes CASSSQQGNTEAFF.

The chain has TRBV12-3 or TRBV12-4 and TRBJ1-5; perhaps TRBD1 as D (5 bases). Trimming took off 2 bases at V and 6 bases at J, with 8 bases between the two ends. This CDR3 contains 13 residues. This CDR3 is CASSLKGVQPQHF. The CDR3 DNA reads TGTGCCAGCAGTTTAAAAGGGGTTCAGCCCCAGCATTTT.

At least ten counts were recorded for this clonotype. J is TRBJ2-7 and V is TRBV11-1; no firm D call. The CDR3 has 14 residues. Trimming pared 4 bases from V and 3 bases from J, leaving 13 bases between. Germline V gene data show CDR1 as SGHAT and CDR2 as FQDESV (reference sequence). In nucleotides, the CDR3 is TGTGCCAGCAGCTCTAATCTCCTCAGCTACGAGCAGTACTTC. It translates to CASSSNLLSYEQYF.

CDR3 protein: CAITGSTDTQYF. CDR3 nucleotide sequence: TGTGCCATCACAGGGAGCACAGATACGCAGTATTTT. The J gene is TRBJ2-3, the V gene TRBV7-9; TRBD1 is a possible D gene (6 bases). V gave up 10 bases and J gave up 0 bases, with 8 bases separating them. Germline CDR1 is SEHNR and CDR2 is FQNEAQ (reference sequence). CDR3 size: 12 residues.

The DNA for the CDR3 is TGTGCCAGCAGTTACCGGCGCAGGGACTATGGCTACACCTTC. Protein sequence: CASSYRRRDYGYTF. The chain recombines TRBV6-5 with TRBJ1-2; maybe TRBD1 (5 bases). Trimming left V 2 bases short and J 3 bases short, with 10 bases between. CDR1 is MNHEY, CDR2 SVGAGI, per germline. The CDR3 is 14 residues long.

This clonotype showed up many times. This chain links TRBV29-1 with TRBJ1-1, with D hard to call. The germline V gene encodes CDR1 SQVTM and CDR2 ANQGSEA. V was pared by 0 bases and J by 4 bases, with 12 bases between. The CDR3 runs 14 residues. The CDR3 loop is CSVEDDQTPTEAFF. The CDR3, as DNA: TGCAGCGTTGAAGACGACCAAACGCCCACTGAAGCTTTCTTT.

This clonotype showed up many times. The CDR3 sequence is CASSTPARIGQFF. CDR3 bases: TGTGCCAGCAGTACCCCGGCCAGGATAGGACAGTTCTTC. This chain uses TRBV2 with TRBJ2-1; unclear D gene. This CDR3 is 13 amino acids long. Germline CDR1 reads SNHLY; CDR2 reads FYNNEI. V lost 5 bases and J lost 13, with 18 bases in between.

This chain links TRBV28 with TRBJ1-2; perhaps TRBD1 as D (6 bases). Germline loops: CDR1 MDHEN, CDR2 SYDVKM. V lost 6 bases and J 4 bases, leaving 15 bases between the germline ends. This CDR3 is built from 14 residues. The CDR3 bases are TGTGCCAGCAGAGGACAGAAGGCGGGCTATGGCTACACCTTC. Its protein product is CASRGQKAGYGYTF.

This clonotype was seen a few times. CDR3 DNA: TGCGCCAGCAGCCAAGAGGGAGGTGGGGGTGATACGCAGTATTTT. It specifies CASSQEGGGGDTQYF. The chain joins TRBV4-1 to TRBJ2-3; tentative D call: TRBD2 (6 bases). Germline V gene lookup returns CDR1 MGHRA and CDR2 YSYEKL. This CDR3 is 15 amino acids long. Between the trimmed V and J ends, which lost 0 bases and 6 bases, there was a span of 13 bases.

This clonotype was detected ten times or more. The chain is built from TRBV29-1 and TRBJ2-5, with D tentatively TRBD1 or TRBD2 (5 bases each). Germline CDR1 and CDR2: SQVTM and ANQGSEA. The V and J ends lost 4 bases and 3 bases respectively, with 18 bases between them. This CDR3 is 15 amino acids long. CDR3: CSVVGGRESEETQYF. CDR3 nucleotides: TGCAGCGTTGTCGGTGGCAGGGAGTCCGAAGAGACCCAGTACTTC.

The gene calls are TRBV25-1 and TRBJ2-7, with D unclear. This CDR3 contains 14 residues. CDR1 MGHDK and CDR2 SYGVNS come from the germline V gene. V lost 0 bases and J 4 bases, leaving 10 bases between the germline ends. CDR3: CASSEYEQIYEQYF. CDR3 nucleotides: TGTGCCAGCAGTGAATACGAACAGATATACGAGCAGTACTTC.

This clonotype was counted at least ten times. The genes are TRBV27 and TRBJ1-1; D uncertain. Germline lookup yields CDR1 MNHEY and CDR2 SMNVEV (reference sequence). The CDR3 contains 15 residues. The V and J ends lost 0 bases and 4 bases respectively, with 12 bases between them. CDR3 in amino acids: CASSLSGGLGTEAFF. The CDR3 nucleotides read TGTGCCAGCAGTTTATCGGGAGGCCTGGGCACTGAAGCTTTCTTT.